These T cell receptor beta chains were read from a single sample in a study of blood T cell repertoires in COVID-19. The assay was immunoSEQ multiplex PCR, and TCRdb's table has in-frame clones only and misses some. The sample includes about 480,000 clones, 89% of them seen just once. Sequencing was performed on peripheral blood. The receptors were sampled from a man younger than 30 with COVID-19, enrolled during active disease. Each CDR3 is given with its conserved first and last residue. D genes are given only for firm matches. For some rows the clone size is stated as once, few or many, or as a class when expanded; others skip it.

v_gene,abundance,d_gene,len,j_gene,CDR3nt,CDR3aa
TRBV11-2,NA,NA,11,TRBJ2-7,TGTGCCACCCGACGAGCGGGCGAGCAGTACTTC,CATRRAGEQYF
TRBV5-1,NA,TRBD1,14,TRBJ2-1,TGCGCCAGCAGCTCAACCTCAGGGGGCTATGAGCAGTTCTTC,CASSSTSGGYEQFF
TRBV19,NA,TRBD1,16,TRBJ1-6,TGTGCCAGTAGTGCCCAGGGCGGACAGGGGAATTCACCCCTCCACTTT,CASSAQGGQGNSPLHF
TRBV10-3,NA,TRBD1,12,TRBJ1-2,TGTGCCATCAGTGGAGGGGGCGCAAGCTACACCTTC,CAISGGGASYTF
TRBV6-5,NA,TRBD1,14,TRBJ2-7,TGTGCCAGCAGCACCGGGACAGGGAGGAACGAGCAGTACTTC,CASSTGTGRNEQYF
TRBV6-5,NA,TRBD1,15,TRBJ1-1,TGTGCCAGCAGTTACTCGCGGCAGGGGGCAGTTGAAGCTTTCTTT,CASSYSRQGAVEAFF
TRBV19,NA,NA,13,TRBJ1-2,TGTGCCAGTAGTTGGAGACAGACCTATGGCTACACCTTC,CASSWRQTYGYTF
TRBV19,NA,NA,12,TRBJ1-1,TGTGCCATCGTGGGGGGGTGGACTGAAGCTTTCTTT,CAIVGGWTEAFF
TRBV4-1,NA,NA,15,TRBJ2-7,TGCGCCAGCAGCCAAGAAAACAGAGAGACCTACGAGCAGTACTTC,CASSQENRETYEQYF
TRBV3-1/TRBV3-2,NA,NA,14,TRBJ2-3,TGTGCCAGCAGACAAGGACAGCGCACAGATACGCAGTATTTT,CASRQGQRTDTQYF
TRBV5-1,NA,TRBD1,15,TRBJ1-4,TGCGCCAGCAGCTTGGAACGACAGGGGGTTGAAAAACTGTTTTTT,CASSLERQGVEKLFF
TRBV4-1,NA,TRBD2,15,TRBJ2-3,TGCGCCAGCAGCCAAGGCGGGAGGATCACAGATACGCAGTATTTT,CASSQGGRITDTQYF
TRBV6-6,NA,TRBD1,15,TRBJ2-7,TGTGCCAGCAGCCAACTGACAGGGAGTTACTACGAGCAGTACTTC,CASSQLTGSYYEQYF
TRBV7-3,NA,TRBD2,21,TRBJ2-2,TGTGCCAGCAGCCATCCCTCGTTGGGGAGTACTAGCGGGAGTAACACCGGGGAGCTGTTTTTT,CASSHPSLGSTSGSNTGELFF
TRBV19,NA,NA,15,TRBJ2-2,TGTGCCACCTCTCCAGACAGGCTGAACACCGGGGAGCTGTTTTTT,CATSPDRLNTGELFF
TRBV24-1,NA,TRBD1,17,TRBJ2-3,TGTGCCACCAGTGGTACTCCGGGACAGGGGGCCACAGATACGCAGTATTTT,CATSGTPGQGATDTQYF
TRBV9,NA,NA,15,TRBJ2-5,TGTGCCAGCAGCGCCCGGACACATAAAGGCGAGACCCAGTACTTC,CASSARTHKGETQYF
TRBV21-1,NA,NA,18,TRBJ2-1,TGTGCCAGCAGCAGAGTAGAGATTAGCGGGAGGGCCAGCCATGAGCAGTTCTTC,CASSRVEISGRASHEQFF
TRBV12-3/TRBV12-4,NA,NA,12,TRBJ2-1,TGTGCCAGCAGTTCGGTCTACAATGAGCAGTTCTTC,CASSSVYNEQFF
TRBV3-1/TRBV3-2,few,NA,12,TRBJ1-1,TGTGCCAGCAGCCTCGACAGGATTACAGCTTTCTTT,CASSLDRITAFF
TRBV6-5,NA,NA,15,TRBJ2-3,TGTGCCAGCATGAGACAGGCGGCTAGCACAGATACGCAGTATTTT,CASMRQAASTDTQYF
TRBV7-8,NA,NA,15,TRBJ2-1,TGTGCCAGCAGCTTAGCTCCTAGCGTAGACAATGAGCAGTTCTTC,CASSLAPSVDNEQFF
TRBV5-1,NA,NA,14,TRBJ1-5,TGCGCCAGCAGCCCTTCTACAGGGCACCAGCCCCAGCATTTT,CASSPSTGHQPQHF
TRBV2,NA,NA,12,TRBJ2-7,TGTGCCAGTCACGGTATCTTACGGGAGCAGTACTTC,CASHGILREQYF
TRBV5-1,NA,TRBD2,17,TRBJ2-7,TGCGCCAGCAGCTTGGGATTGCGGGGGGCCGACTTCTACGAGCAGTACTTC,CASSLGLRGADFYEQYF
TRBV27,NA,NA,15,TRBJ2-7,TGTGCCAGCAGTTTAGGTAGGGACATGTCTCCCGAGCAGTACTTC,CASSLGRDMSPEQYF
TRBV5-4,NA,NA,16,TRBJ2-2,TGTGCCAGCAGCTATAGGACAACCTTTAACACCGGGGAGCTGTTTTTT,CASSYRTTFNTGELFF
TRBV5-4,NA,TRBD1,15,TRBJ1-2,TGTGCCAGCAGCTCAGAGACAGGGCCGAACTATGGCTACACCTTC,CASSSETGPNYGYTF
TRBV3-1/TRBV3-2,few,TRBD1,14,TRBJ1-2,TGTGCCAGCAGCCCCTTACAGGGGGAGTCTGGCTACACCTTC,CASSPLQGESGYTF
TRBV28,NA,TRBD2,16,TRBJ2-3,TGTGCCAGCAGTCCTCGGACTAGCGGGAATAGGGGTACGCAGTATTTT,CASSPRTSGNRGTQYF
TRBV11-2,NA,NA,13,TRBJ1-2,TGTGCCAGCAGCCCCAGGACATCCTATGGCTACACCTTC,CASSPRTSYGYTF
TRBV3-1/TRBV3-2,NA,TRBD2,15,TRBJ2-7,TGTGCCAGCAGACCGGGACTAGCGGGAGCGTACGAGCAGTACTTC,CASRPGLAGAYEQYF
TRBV7-9,once,TRBD2,14,TRBJ2-7,TGTGCCAGCAGCTTAGCGGGAGGGACCTACGAGCAGTACTTC,CASSLAGGTYEQYF